Listed below are T cell receptor beta chains from one sample, sequenced in a study of control samples from healthy donors and cancer patients. Libraries were prepared by immunoSEQ multiplex PCR; TCRdb keeps only in-frame clonotypes and omits some of them. The sample records about 84,000 clones, 91% being singletons. Sequences were obtained from blood. These receptors originate from a man under 40 in good health. CDR3s include the opening cysteine and the closing phenylalanine or tryptophan. Fields, in order: V gene, clone size, J gene, D gene, CDR3 protein, CDR3 DNA. D genes are given only for firm matches. Clone size is stated in some rows and not others, as once, few, many or a class when expanded.

>TRBV2|once|TRBJ2-7|TRBD2
CASSDLGLAGAYEQYF
TGTGCCAGCAGTGATCTTGGTCTAGCGGGCGCCTACGAGCAGTACTTC
>TRBV7-8|NA|TRBJ1-2|NA
CASSLALNGGDYGYTF
TGTGCCAGCAGCTTAGCCCTGAACGGGGGCGACTATGGCTACACCTTC
>TRBV27|NA|TRBJ1-4|TRBD1
CASSDRASPNEKLFF
TGTGCCAGCAGTGACAGGGCATCACCTAATGAAAAACTGTTTTTT
>TRBV19|NA|TRBJ2-7|TRBD1
CASSKQTGAAYEQYF
TGTGCCAGTAGTAAACAGACAGGGGCCGCCTACGAGCAGTACTTC
>TRBV29-1|NA|TRBJ1-2|TRBD1
CSVVGTATYGYTF
TGCAGCGTTGTCGGGACAGCGACCTATGGCTACACCTTC
>TRBV21-1|NA|TRBJ1-6|NA
CASSKGNRQNSPLHF
TGTGCCAGCAGCAAAGGGAATAGACAAAATTCACCCCTCCACTTT
>TRBV10-3|once|TRBJ2-3|NA
CAISESTGTGTDTQYF
TGTGCCATCAGTGAGTCGACAGGGACTGGCACAGATACGCAGTATTTT
>TRBV4-1|NA|TRBJ1-6|NA
CASSQVDGRRNSPLHF
TGCGCCAGCAGCCAAGTCGACGGGCGGAGGAATTCACCCCTCCACTTT
>TRBV7-3|once|TRBJ2-1|NA
CASSLGNEQFF
TGTGCCAGCAGCCTGGGGAATGAGCAGTTCTTC
>TRBV29-1|NA|TRBJ2-2|NA
CSVHTSNTGELFF
TGCAGCGTGCACACTTCGAACACCGGGGAGCTGTTTTTT
>TRBV6-2/TRBV6-3|NA|TRBJ2-6|NA
CASSYPTVSGANVLTF
TGTGCCAGCAGTTACCCGACGGTCTCTGGGGCCAACGTCCTGACTTTC
>TRBV4-1|NA|TRBJ2-7|TRBD2
CASSQDLGGPTYEQYF
TGCGCCAGCAGCCAAGATCTGGGAGGGCCCACCTACGAGCAGTACTTC
>TRBV29-1|NA|TRBJ2-2|NA
CSVRGGGDTGELFF
TGCAGCGTTCGTGGAGGGGGCGATACCGGGGAGCTGTTTTTT
>TRBV27|NA|TRBJ1-2|NA
CASSLSTAGGYTF
TGTGCCAGCAGTTTATCGACCGCGGGGGGCTACACCTTC
>TRBV27|NA|TRBJ2-7|NA
CASSLTSAGTHEQYF
TGTGCCAGCAGTTTAACGTCTGCGGGGACCCACGAGCAGTACTTC
>TRBV5-1|once|TRBJ2-1|NA
CASSLEIRNNEQFF
TGCGCCAGCAGCTTGGAAATCCGAAACAATGAGCAGTTCTTC
>TRBV19|NA|TRBJ1-5|NA
CASSSGPGQPQHF
TGTGCCAGTAGTTCAGGGCCGGGTCAGCCCCAGCATTTT
>TRBV5-1|NA|TRBJ2-2|NA
CASSSGSGPNTGELFF
TGCGCCAGCAGCTCAGGAAGTGGCCCGAACACCGGGGAGCTGTTTTTT
>TRBV4-2|once|TRBJ2-1|TRBD2
CASSQRGLAGGPSNEQFF
TGTGCCAGCAGCCAACGGGGACTAGCGGGGGGGCCAAGCAATGAGCAGTTCTTC
>TRBV5-4|NA|TRBJ2-1|TRBD1
CASSLPGTGPNNEQFF
TGTGCCAGCAGCTTGCCCGGGACAGGGCCCAACAATGAGCAGTTCTTC
>TRBV10-3|NA|TRBJ2-3|NA
CAISVGGTSTDTQYF
TGTGCCATCAGTGTCGGCGGAACTAGCACAGATACGCAGTATTTT
>TRBV10-3|NA|TRBJ1-5|NA
CAIAEGIGNQPQHF
TGTGCCATCGCTGAGGGAATTGGCAATCAGCCCCAGCATTTT
>TRBV5-6|NA|TRBJ2-7|NA
CASSLQQGSYEQYF
TGTGCCAGCAGCTTGCAACAGGGATCCTACGAGCAGTACTTC
>TRBV21-1|NA|TRBJ2-4|NA
CASSKEEGINIAKNIQYF
TGTGCCAGCAGCAAAGAGGAAGGGATAAATATAGCCAAAAACATTCAGTACTTC
>TRBV7-9|NA|TRBJ1-2|TRBD1
CASSLAGTGDGYTF
TGTGCCAGCAGCTTGGCCGGGACAGGGGATGGCTACACCTTC
>TRBV9|NA|TRBJ2-1|NA
CASSATGFHEQFF
TGTGCCAGCAGCGCCACAGGGTTCCATGAGCAGTTCTTC
>TRBV7-3|NA|TRBJ2-1|TRBD2
CASSLAAGRGTRTNEQFF
TGTGCCAGCAGCTTAGCGGCAGGTCGAGGGACTAGGACCAATGAGCAGTTCTTC
>TRBV28|NA|TRBJ1-5|TRBD1
CASTRDRVNQPQHF
TGTGCCAGCACCCGGGACAGGGTAAATCAGCCCCAGCATTTT
>TRBV11-2|NA|TRBJ2-3|TRBD2
CASSQVGGLLTDTQYF
TGTGCCAGCAGCCAAGTGGGGGGACTACTCACAGATACGCAGTATTTT
>TRBV10-1|NA|TRBJ2-3|TRBD2
CATRAGGTDTQYF
TGCGCCACCCGAGCGGGAGGCACAGATACGCAGTATTTT
>TRBV6-5|once|TRBJ1-2|NA
CASSRRGRDYGYTF
TGTGCCAGCAGCCGCCGCGGGAGGGACTATGGCTACACCTTC
>TRBV5-1|NA|TRBJ2-5|TRBD2
CASSFGTSGVQETQYF
TGCGCCAGCAGCTTCGGGACTAGCGGGGTACAAGAGACCCAGTACTTC
>TRBV7-2|NA|TRBJ1-2|NA
CASSLVDSAYGYTF
TGTGCCAGCAGCTTGGTCGATTCGGCCTATGGCTACACCTTC
>TRBV7-9|NA|TRBJ2-7|TRBD2
CASSSPRLAGEEKGSYEQYF
TGTGCCAGCAGCAGCCCTCGACTAGCGGGAGAGGAAAAGGGCTCCTACGAGCAGTACTTC
>TRBV14|once|TRBJ2-1|NA
CASSQDNIYYNEQFF
TGTGCCAGCAGCCAAGATAACATATACTACAATGAGCAGTTCTTC
>TRBV27|NA|TRBJ2-3|NA
CASSYIRDSLPTGDTQYF
TGTGCCAGCAGTTATATCCGGGACTCCCTCCCGACTGGAGATACGCAGTATTTT
>TRBV9|NA|TRBJ2-5|NA
CASSVDTGASQETQYF
TGTGCCAGCAGCGTAGATACAGGAGCCTCCCAAGAGACCCAGTACTTC
>TRBV5-1|NA|TRBJ2-7|TRBD1
CASSPGTGDDEQYF
TGCGCCAGCAGCCCCGGGACAGGGGACGACGAGCAGTACTTC
>TRBV7-9|NA|TRBJ2-7|NA
CAGGQALNSEQYF
TGTGCCGGGGGGCAGGCCTTAAATTCCGAGCAGTACTTC
>TRBV6-5|NA|TRBJ2-5|NA
CASSYRERETQYF
TGTGCCAGCAGTTACAGGGAGCGGGAGACCCAGTACTTC
>TRBV21-1|NA|TRBJ1-2|NA
CALELGRHYGYTF
TGTGCCCTCGAACTCGGGCGGCATTATGGCTACACCTTC
>TRBV12-5|NA|TRBJ1-2|NA
CASGGTGGGYTF
TGTGCTAGTGGGGGGACGGGGGGTGGCTACACCTTC
>TRBV13|NA|TRBJ2-7|NA
CASSAADSHEQYF
TGTGCCAGCAGCGCGGCGGACAGCCACGAGCAGTACTTC
>TRBV7-3|NA|TRBJ2-3|TRBD2
CASSSGLATDTQYF
TGTGCCAGCAGCTCCGGACTAGCAACAGATACGCAGTATTTT
>TRBV19|NA|TRBJ2-7|NA
CASSIVTGVTYEQYF
TGTGCCAGTAGTATAGTTACCGGGGTTACCTACGAGCAGTACTTC
>TRBV7-9|NA|TRBJ2-1|NA
CASSATVLSEQFF
TGTGCCAGCAGCGCCACAGTCTTGAGTGAGCAGTTCTTC
>TRBV29-1|NA|TRBJ2-7|NA
CSARTGDPSYEQYF
TGCAGCGCGAGGACGGGCGACCCCTCCTACGAGCAGTACTTC
>TRBV27|NA|TRBJ2-2|NA
CASRLRGLTGELFF
TGTGCCAGCAGGTTAAGGGGACTCACCGGGGAGCTGTTTTTT
>TRBV3-1/TRBV3-2|NA|TRBJ1-2|TRBD1
CASSHLTRTGGNYGYTF
TGTGCCAGCAGCCACCTTACCCGGACAGGGGGGAACTATGGCTACACCTTC
>TRBV6-4|NA|TRBJ2-1|NA
CATRMGQWSEQFF
TGTGCCACCCGTATGGGGCAGTGGTCGGAGCAGTTCTTC
>TRBV30|NA|TRBJ2-3|NA
CAWSEGTRPSTDTQYF
TGTGCCTGGAGCGAAGGGACTCGCCCTAGCACAGATACGCAGTATTTT
>TRBV6-2/TRBV6-3|NA|TRBJ1-1|TRBD1
CASSRQGAGNTEAFF
TGTGCCAGCAGTAGACAGGGGGCGGGGAACACTGAAGCTTTCTTT
>TRBV6-5|few|TRBJ1-3|NA
CASRPRTASGNTIYF
TGTGCCAGCAGACCCAGGACAGCCTCTGGAAACACCATATATTTT
>TRBV19|NA|TRBJ1-5|NA
CASSNAGPTNQPQHF
TGTGCCAGTAGTAACGCAGGGCCGACAAATCAGCCCCAGCATTTT
>TRBV7-2|NA|TRBJ1-2|NA
CASRPDTILYTF
TGTGCCAGCCGCCCGGACACGATTCTCTACACCTTC
>TRBV5-1|NA|TRBJ2-3|TRBD2
CASRPQTTSGTDTQYF
TGCGCCAGCAGACCCCAGACGACTAGCGGCACAGATACGCAGTATTTT
>TRBV19|NA|TRBJ1-5|NA
CASSIALAKTGNSNQPQHF
TGTGCCAGTAGTATAGCTCTCGCCAAAACAGGGAATAGCAATCAGCCCCAGCATTTT
>TRBV4-1|NA|TRBJ1-2|NA
CASSQVTGVPNYGYTF
TGCGCCAGCAGCCAAGTAACTGGGGTTCCTAACTATGGCTACACCTTC